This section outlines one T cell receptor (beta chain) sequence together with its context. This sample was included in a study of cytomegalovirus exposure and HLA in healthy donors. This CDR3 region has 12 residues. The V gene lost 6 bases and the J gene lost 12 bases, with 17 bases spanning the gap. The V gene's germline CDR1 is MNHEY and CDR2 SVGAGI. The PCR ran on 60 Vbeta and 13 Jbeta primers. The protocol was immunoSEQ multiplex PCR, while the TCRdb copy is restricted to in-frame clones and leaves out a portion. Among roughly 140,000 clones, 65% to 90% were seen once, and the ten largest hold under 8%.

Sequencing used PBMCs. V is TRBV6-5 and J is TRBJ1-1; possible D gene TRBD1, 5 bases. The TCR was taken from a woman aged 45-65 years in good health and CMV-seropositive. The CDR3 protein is CASRSGTFTSFF. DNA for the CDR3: TGTGCCAGCAGGTCCGGGACTTTCACGTCTTTCTTT.